This is a list of T cell receptor beta chains from one sample in a study of T-cell reconstitution after alpha-beta-depleted transplantation in children. TCRdb used MiXCR to reprocess the PCR reads, holding one entry per CDR3 protein. The sample shows 70,000 or so distinct CDR3 sequences, about a tenth of them seen only once. The sequenced sample was PBMCs, obtained before TCRalphabeta/CD19-depleted stem cell transplant. The receptors were sampled from a boy aged 5-17 years with acute myeloid leukemia, due to receive a stem cell transplant. Each CDR3 is given with its conserved first and last residue. The order of the fields is clone size, D gene, V gene, J gene, CDR3 DNA, CDR3 protein. The D gene is left open where the match is weak. The size of a clone is reported for some rows only, either as once, few or many, or as a class for expanded clones.

clone size: few; D gene: NA; V gene: TRBV12-3/TRBV12-4; J gene: TRBJ1-2; CDR3 DNA: TGTGCCAGCAGTTCGAGGGTGGGCGGCTACACCTTC; CDR3 protein: CASSSRVGGYTF
clone size: many; D gene: NA; V gene: TRBV12-3/TRBV12-4; J gene: TRBJ1-6; CDR3 DNA: TGTGCCAGCAGTCTCAGGACCCCAAATAATTCACCCCTCCACTTT; CDR3 protein: CASSLRTPNNSPLHF
clone size: many; D gene: NA; V gene: TRBV20-1; J gene: TRBJ1-2; CDR3 DNA: TGCAGTGCTAGAGATCCCAGGGTTTACTATGGCTACACCTTC; CDR3 protein: CSARDPRVYYGYTF
clone size: many; D gene: TRBD2; V gene: TRBV7-2; J gene: TRBJ2-1; CDR3 DNA: TGTGCCAGCAGCTCGCACCTAGCGGCGAGCTCCTACAATGAGCAGTTCTTC; CDR3 protein: CASSSHLAASSYNEQFF
clone size: many; D gene: NA; V gene: TRBV5-1; J gene: TRBJ1-4; CDR3 DNA: TGCGCCAGCAGCGGGGGGCACTTGGGGCCAGGAGAATTCGAAAAACTGTTTTTT; CDR3 protein: CASSGGHLGPGEFEKLFF
clone size: many; D gene: NA; V gene: TRBV7-6; J gene: TRBJ2-2; CDR3 DNA: TGTGCCAGCAGCTCCAGGGCCCCGAACACCGGGGAGCTGTTTTTT; CDR3 protein: CASSSRAPNTGELFF
clone size: many; D gene: NA; V gene: TRBV7-2; J gene: TRBJ2-3; CDR3 DNA: TGTGCCAGCAGCTTTGGGAGTTATGCAGATACGCAGTATTTT; CDR3 protein: CASSFGSYADTQYF
clone size: many; D gene: NA; V gene: TRBV20-1; J gene: TRBJ2-7; CDR3 DNA: TGCAGTGCTCGAAAGACAGGACTTTCTAGCTCCTACGAGCAGTACTTC; CDR3 protein: CSARKTGLSSSYEQYF
clone size: many; D gene: TRBD1; V gene: TRBV6-1; J gene: TRBJ2-5; CDR3 DNA: TGTGCCAGCAGTAAGACAGGGCTAGGAGAGACCCAGTACTTC; CDR3 protein: CASSKTGLGETQYF
clone size: many; D gene: TRBD1; V gene: TRBV12-3/TRBV12-4; J gene: TRBJ1-2; CDR3 DNA: TGTGCCAGCCGAACAGGGGCCGGCTACACCTTC; CDR3 protein: CASRTGAGYTF
clone size: many; D gene: TRBD1; V gene: TRBV7-2; J gene: TRBJ2-5; CDR3 DNA: TGTGCCAGCAGCAAGACAGGGGTTCTAGAAACCCAGTACTTC; CDR3 protein: CASSKTGVLETQYF
clone size: many; D gene: TRBD2; V gene: TRBV7-3; J gene: TRBJ2-5; CDR3 DNA: TGTGCCAGCAGCTTTAGCGGGAGGCCCCCCCAAGAGACCCAGTACTTC; CDR3 protein: CASSFSGRPPQETQYF
clone size: many; D gene: NA; V gene: TRBV12-3/TRBV12-4; J gene: TRBJ1-6; CDR3 DNA: TGTGCCAGCAGTTTAGGAATAGGAGGGGCCCGTGGGGCAAGTCGTTCACCCCTCCACTTT; CDR3 protein: CASSLGIGGARGASRSPLHF
clone size: many; D gene: NA; V gene: TRBV5-1; J gene: TRBJ2-1; CDR3 DNA: TGCGCCAGCAGCTCTCCAGGCTTACGGCGCAATGAGCAGTTCTTC; CDR3 protein: CASSSPGLRRNEQFF
clone size: NA; D gene: NA; V gene: TRBV5-4; J gene: TRBJ2-6; CDR3 DNA: TGTGCCAGCAGCTTTGACGGACCCGGGGCCAACGTCCTGACTTTC; CDR3 protein: CASSFDGPGANVLTF
clone size: NA; D gene: NA; V gene: TRBV19; J gene: TRBJ2-1; CDR3 DNA: TGTGCCAGTAGTATCCGCCTCGACAATGAGCAGTTCTTC; CDR3 protein: CASSIRLDNEQFF
clone size: many; D gene: NA; V gene: TRBV5-6; J gene: TRBJ2-2; CDR3 DNA: TGTGCCAGCAGCTTCGCCACCGGGGAGCTGTTTTTT; CDR3 protein: CASSFATGELFF
clone size: many; D gene: TRBD2; V gene: TRBV5-1; J gene: TRBJ2-3; CDR3 DNA: TGCGCCAGCAGCTTGGGATTGGGACTAGCGGGAGTATCCACAGATACGCAGTATTTT; CDR3 protein: CASSLGLGLAGVSTDTQYF
clone size: many; D gene: NA; V gene: TRBV7-3; J gene: TRBJ1-1; CDR3 DNA: TGTGCCAGCAGCTCCACCGGGACCGGCAACACTGAAGCTTTCTTT; CDR3 protein: CASSSTGTGNTEAFF
clone size: NA; D gene: TRBD2; V gene: TRBV20-1; J gene: TRBJ2-1; CDR3 DNA: TGCAGTGCTAGAGGTTGGAGCGGGGGGGCAAATGAGCAGTTCTTC; CDR3 protein: CSARGWSGGANEQFF
clone size: many; D gene: NA; V gene: TRBV11-2; J gene: TRBJ2-5; CDR3 DNA: TGTGCCAGCAGCTTAGAGGCGGTTTGGACCTCCCTCCAGTACTTC; CDR3 protein: CASSLEAVWTSLQYF
clone size: many; D gene: NA; V gene: TRBV12-3/TRBV12-4; J gene: TRBJ2-2; CDR3 DNA: TGTGCCAGCAGTTTAGGGGAAGGCACCGGGGAGCTGTTTTTT; CDR3 protein: CASSLGEGTGELFF
clone size: many; D gene: TRBD1; V gene: TRBV20-1; J gene: TRBJ1-6; CDR3 DNA: TGCAGTGCTAGAGAAAGACAGGGTAGGAACACCCTCCACTTT; CDR3 protein: CSARERQGRNTLHF
clone size: many; D gene: NA; V gene: TRBV24-1; J gene: TRBJ2-2; CDR3 DNA: TGTGCCACCAGTGATTTGTCAGGGGAGCTGTTTTTT; CDR3 protein: CATSDLSGELFF
clone size: few; D gene: NA; V gene: TRBV5-1; J gene: TRBJ1-3; CDR3 DNA: TGCGCCAGCAGCTTGGAAACGGGACATCCTGGAAACACCATATATTTT; CDR3 protein: CASSLETGHPGNTIYF
clone size: many; D gene: NA; V gene: TRBV9; J gene: TRBJ1-1; CDR3 DNA: TGTGCCAGCAGCTCCCTCGGGGGTAAGAACACTGAAGCTTTCTTT; CDR3 protein: CASSSLGGKNTEAFF
clone size: few; D gene: TRBD1; V gene: TRBV28; J gene: TRBJ2-2; CDR3 DNA: TGTGCCAGCAGTTATCCCTCGGACAGGGCAAAGAACACCGGGGAGCTGTTTTTT; CDR3 protein: CASSYPSDRAKNTGELFF
clone size: many; D gene: TRBD1; V gene: TRBV20-1; J gene: TRBJ1-1; CDR3 DNA: TGCGGCACAGGGGCCACTGAAGCTTTCTTT; CDR3 protein: CGTGATEAFF
clone size: many; D gene: NA; V gene: TRBV6-5; J gene: TRBJ1-3; CDR3 DNA: TGTGCCAGCAGTTACTCCGGGGAAAACACCATATATTTT; CDR3 protein: CASSYSGENTIYF
clone size: many; D gene: NA; V gene: TRBV9; J gene: TRBJ1-6; CDR3 DNA: TGTGCCAGCAGCGTAAGTGCAGGGAGTAATTCACCCCTCCACTTT; CDR3 protein: CASSVSAGSNSPLHF
clone size: few; D gene: TRBD2; V gene: TRBV29-1; J gene: TRBJ2-1; CDR3 DNA: TGCAGCGTTAGCGGGGGGTCACCAACCTACAATGAGCAGTTCTTC; CDR3 protein: CSVSGGSPTYNEQFF
clone size: many; D gene: NA; V gene: TRBV3-1; J gene: TRBJ2-2; CDR3 DNA: TGTGCCAGCAGCCCGCCGGCCGCCGGGGAGCTGTTTTTT; CDR3 protein: CASSPPAAGELFF
clone size: many; D gene: TRBD2; V gene: TRBV25-1; J gene: TRBJ2-3; CDR3 DNA: TGTGCCAGCAGTGTGCGGGAGGGGAAAACTAGCACAGATACGCAGTATTTT; CDR3 protein: CASSVREGKTSTDTQYF
clone size: many; D gene: TRBD1; V gene: TRBV20-1; J gene: TRBJ2-5; CDR3 DNA: TGCAGTGCTACTACAGGGGGCGACGAGACCCAGTACTTC; CDR3 protein: CSATTGGDETQYF
clone size: many; D gene: NA; V gene: TRBV12-3/TRBV12-4; J gene: TRBJ1-1; CDR3 DNA: TGTGCCAGCAGTTTAAGCTTCGCTGAAGCTTTCTTT; CDR3 protein: CASSLSFAEAFF
clone size: many; D gene: TRBD1; V gene: TRBV5-1; J gene: TRBJ1-5; CDR3 DNA: TGCGCCAGCAGCTCAGGGACAGGGGGATATGGCAATCAGCCCCAGCATTTT; CDR3 protein: CASSSGTGGYGNQPQHF
clone size: many; D gene: NA; V gene: TRBV20-1; J gene: TRBJ2-2; CDR3 DNA: TGCAGTGCTAGCGGAGTCAACACCGGGGAGCTGTTTTTT; CDR3 protein: CSASGVNTGELFF
clone size: few; D gene: NA; V gene: TRBV7-2; J gene: TRBJ1-3; CDR3 DNA: TGTGCCAGCAGCTCCCCGCTCGGGAACACCATATATTTT; CDR3 protein: CASSSPLGNTIYF
clone size: many; D gene: NA; V gene: TRBV4-1; J gene: TRBJ2-5; CDR3 DNA: TGCGCCAGCAGCCAAGACGGAGCAGGGACGGAGACCCAGTACTTC; CDR3 protein: CASSQDGAGTETQYF
clone size: NA; D gene: NA; V gene: TRBV12-3/TRBV12-4; J gene: TRBJ2-7; CDR3 DNA: TGTGCCAGCGCCGTTTGGAGTGGGTCTTACGAGCAGTACTTC; CDR3 protein: CASAVWSGSYEQYF
clone size: many; D gene: NA; V gene: TRBV19; J gene: TRBJ2-3; CDR3 DNA: TGTGCCAGTCACCAAGGGACTTACCCAACAGATACGCAGTATTTT; CDR3 protein: CASHQGTYPTDTQYF
clone size: many; D gene: NA; V gene: TRBV10-2; J gene: TRBJ1-1; CDR3 DNA: TGCGCCAGCAGTCGCGGTAGCTTGGGGGACACTGAAGCTTTCTTT; CDR3 protein: CASSRGSLGDTEAFF
clone size: few; D gene: NA; V gene: TRBV12-3/TRBV12-4; J gene: TRBJ2-7; CDR3 DNA: TGTGCCAGCAGGCTTCGGCCGCAGAACGAGCAGTACTTC; CDR3 protein: CASRLRPQNEQYF
clone size: many; D gene: TRBD1; V gene: TRBV7-2; J gene: TRBJ2-7; CDR3 DNA: TGTGCCAGCAGCCTTAGACAGGGTGGCTACGAGCAGTACTTC; CDR3 protein: CASSLRQGGYEQYF
clone size: many; D gene: NA; V gene: TRBV3-1; J gene: TRBJ1-5; CDR3 DNA: TGTGCCAGCAGCCCCAGCGGGGTCGGGATTGGCAATCAGCCCCAGCATTTT; CDR3 protein: CASSPSGVGIGNQPQHF